A selection of T cell receptor beta chains follows, all from one sample in a study of control samples from healthy donors and cancer patients. TCRdb keeps only in-frame clones here, not all; method: immunoSEQ multiplex PCR. The table includes about 160,000 clones, around 90% detected once. Sequencing was done on a sample of blood. Source of these receptors: a man aged 30-40 years in good health. CDR3s include the opening cysteine and the closing phenylalanine or tryptophan. The D gene is left open where the match is weak. Where a row states a size, it is once, few, many or the class of an expanded clone; other rows omit it.

D gene	V gene	J gene	clone size	CDR3 protein	CDR3 DNA
TRBD1	TRBV4-1	TRBJ1-5	once	CASSQGQGVGQPQHF	TGCGCCAGCAGCCAAGGACAGGGAGTAGGGCAGCCCCAGCATTTT
TRBD1	TRBV5-1	TRBJ2-5	NA	CASSSRQRFRGQEGETQYF	TGCGCCAGCAGCTCCCGCCAAAGGTTCAGGGGGCAAGAGGGGGAGACCCAGTACTTC
NA	TRBV4-3	TRBJ2-7	NA	CASSQDKSGEQYF	TGCGCCAGCAGCCAAGATAAGTCCGGCGAGCAGTACTTC
TRBD2	TRBV9	TRBJ2-1	NA	CASSVELAGNEQFF	TGTGCCAGCAGCGTAGAGCTAGCGGGGAATGAGCAGTTCTTC
TRBD1	TRBV18	TRBJ1-1	NA	CASSPDRGMNTEAFF	TGTGCCAGCTCACCGGACAGGGGCATGAACACTGAAGCTTTCTTT
NA	TRBV27	TRBJ1-3	once	CASSLIGAGNTIYF	TGTGCCAGCAGTTTAATAGGGGCTGGAAACACCATATATTTT
TRBD2	TRBV5-8	TRBJ2-2	once	CASSFTSGRANTGELFF	TGTGCCAGCAGCTTCACTAGCGGGAGGGCGAACACCGGGGAGCTGTTTTTT
TRBD2	TRBV7-3	TRBJ2-2	NA	CASSPAGGVTGELFF	TGTGCCAGCAGCCCCGCGGGGGGAGTCACCGGGGAGCTGTTTTTT
NA	TRBV14	TRBJ1-1	NA	CASSQARATEAFF	TGTGCCAGCAGCCAAGCGCGGGCCACTGAAGCTTTCTTT
NA	TRBV18	TRBJ1-6	NA	CASSSSTDVNSPLHF	TGTGCCAGCTCATCATCGACAGATGTTAACTCACCCCTCCACTTT
NA	TRBV7-9	TRBJ1-1	NA	CASSFSDNTEAFF	TGTGCCAGCAGCTTCAGCGATAACACTGAAGCTTTCTTT
NA	TRBV5-6	TRBJ1-1	NA	CASSLRTANLEAFF	TGTGCCAGCAGCTTAAGGACGGCAAACCTTGAAGCTTTCTTT
NA	TRBV18	TRBJ1-1	NA	CASSLYGGEAFF	TGTGCCAGCTCACTCTATGGGGGAGAAGCTTTCTTT
NA	TRBV6-2/TRBV6-3	TRBJ2-2	NA	CASSWGEVLTGELFF	TGTGCCAGCAGTTGGGGGGAAGTTCTCACCGGGGAGCTGTTTTTT
TRBD1	TRBV12-3/TRBV12-4	TRBJ2-2	NA	CASSYRGNGELFF	TGTGCCAGCAGTTACAGGGGCAACGGGGAGCTGTTTTTT
TRBD2	TRBV11-2	TRBJ2-7	NA	CASSPRLAGTYEQYF	TGTGCCAGCAGCCCTCGACTAGCGGGGACCTACGAGCAGTACTTC
NA	TRBV7-9	TRBJ1-2	NA	CASSLGENGYTF	TGTGCCAGCAGCTTAGGGGAGAATGGCTACACCTTC
NA	TRBV14	TRBJ2-3	NA	CASSNTILEQYF	TGTGCCAGCAGTAACACGATACTAGAGCAGTATTTT
NA	TRBV19	TRBJ2-1	NA	CASSIGVGINNEQFF	TGTGCCAGTAGTATAGGTGTAGGAATAAACAATGAGCAGTTCTTC
NA	TRBV29-1	TRBJ2-1	NA	CSVEDLGVGEQFF	TGCAGCGTTGAAGATCTTGGGGTGGGGGAGCAGTTCTTC